Listed below are T cell receptor beta chains from one sample, sequenced in a study of identical twins. A single record per CDR3 protein comes from TCRdb applying MiXCR to the 5' RACE reads. The table shows 450,000 to 600,000 distinct CDR3 sequences, with under 25% occurring only once. Separately, the same data were catalogued under a study of yellow fever vaccine responses in identical twins.

The specimen was CD4+ T cells sorted from blood. The receptors originated from a woman between 18 and 29 years old in good health. CDR3s include the opening cysteine and the closing phenylalanine or tryptophan. The order of the fields is clone size, V gene, J gene, D gene, CDR3 DNA, CDR3 protein. A D gene is named only where the DNA matches it firmly. Size tells how often a clone was seen (once, few, many) or the class of an expanded clone, and some rows leave it out.

clone size: few; V gene: TRBV5-1; J gene: TRBJ2-7; D gene: TRBD2; CDR3 DNA: TGCGCCAGCAGCGTATGGACTAGCGGGAACCGGGGGGAGCAGTACTTC; CDR3 protein: CASSVWTSGNRGEQYF
clone size: NA; V gene: TRBV4-1; J gene: TRBJ2-7; D gene: TRBD2; CDR3 DNA: TGCGCCAGCAGCCAAGATCCGGGACTAGCGGGAGGGCAAGCAATCTTC; CDR3 protein: CASSQDPGLAGGQAIF
clone size: NA; V gene: TRBV24-1; J gene: TRBJ2-2; D gene: NA; CDR3 DNA: TGTGCCACCGGGGGCGGGAGTCCGAACACCGGGGAGCTGTTTTTT; CDR3 protein: CATGGGSPNTGELFF
clone size: few; V gene: TRBV6-1; J gene: TRBJ2-4; D gene: NA; CDR3 DNA: TGTGCCAGCAGCAACCAAAAGACCAGCTTAATCCTTCAGTACTTC; CDR3 protein: CASSNQKTSLILQYF
clone size: NA; V gene: TRBV5-5; J gene: TRBJ2-1; D gene: TRBD2; CDR3 DNA: TGTGCCAGCAGCTTTTGGGGGGCTAGCGGGAGGACCTACAATGAGCAGTTCTTC; CDR3 protein: CASSFWGASGRTYNEQFF
clone size: few; V gene: TRBV27; J gene: TRBJ1-1; D gene: NA; CDR3 DNA: TGTGCCAGCAGTTCTTGGACTGAAGCTTTCTTT; CDR3 protein: CASSSWTEAFF
clone size: few; V gene: TRBV12-3/TRBV12-4; J gene: TRBJ2-1; D gene: TRBD2; CDR3 DNA: TGTGCCAGCAGTTTTACGGGACTAGCGGAATACAATGAGCAGTTCTTC; CDR3 protein: CASSFTGLAEYNEQFF
clone size: NA; V gene: TRBV12-3/TRBV12-4; J gene: TRBJ2-2; D gene: NA; CDR3 DNA: TGTGCCAGCAGTCCCCAGGTCGGCGGTAACACCGGGGAGCTGTTTTTT; CDR3 protein: CASSPQVGGNTGELFF
clone size: few; V gene: TRBV12-3/TRBV12-4; J gene: TRBJ2-3; D gene: NA; CDR3 DNA: TGTGCCAGCAGTTTTAGGGGGGACTCCACAGATACGCAGTATTTT; CDR3 protein: CASSFRGDSTDTQYF
clone size: few; V gene: TRBV20-1; J gene: TRBJ2-3; D gene: TRBD2; CDR3 DNA: TGCAGTGCTAGAGGGGGGGGGGTGTCATCAGATACGCAGTATTTT; CDR3 protein: CSARGGGVSSDTQYF
clone size: NA; V gene: TRBV28; J gene: TRBJ1-1; D gene: TRBD1; CDR3 DNA: TGTGCCAGCAGTTTACGGACAGGGACTGAAGCTTTCTTT; CDR3 protein: CASSLRTGTEAFF
clone size: NA; V gene: TRBV12-3/TRBV12-4; J gene: TRBJ2-1; D gene: TRBD2; CDR3 DNA: TGTGCCAGCAGGTACCGACGGGAGGATATTAATGAGCAGTTCTTC; CDR3 protein: CASRYRREDINEQFF
clone size: NA; V gene: TRBV6-5; J gene: TRBJ2-1; D gene: TRBD2; CDR3 DNA: TGTGCCAGCAGTTACCACGGGCTAGCGGGAGATCGGGAGCAGTTCTTC; CDR3 protein: CASSYHGLAGDREQFF
clone size: few; V gene: TRBV29-1; J gene: TRBJ1-2; D gene: TRBD1; CDR3 DNA: TGCAGCGTTCATACAGGGGGCAGTGGCTACACCTTC; CDR3 protein: CSVHTGGSGYTF
clone size: NA; V gene: TRBV2; J gene: TRBJ2-2; D gene: NA; CDR3 DNA: TGTGCCAGCAGACCATTTGCAGGGGCCGGGTACACCGGGGAGCTGTTTTTT; CDR3 protein: CASRPFAGAGYTGELFF
clone size: NA; V gene: TRBV5-1; J gene: TRBJ2-7; D gene: NA; CDR3 DNA: TGCGCCAGCAGCTTGTTAGCTCGATTCGGGTCCGAAGAGCAGTACTTC; CDR3 protein: CASSLLARFGSEEQYF
clone size: NA; V gene: TRBV12-3/TRBV12-4; J gene: TRBJ1-2; D gene: NA; CDR3 DNA: TGTGCCAGCAGTTTACGCCAGGGCACAATCTACACCTTC; CDR3 protein: CASSLRQGTIYTF
clone size: NA; V gene: TRBV7-9; J gene: TRBJ1-1; D gene: NA; CDR3 DNA: TGTGCCAGCAGGGGCAGGGAAACCACTGAAGCTTTCTTT; CDR3 protein: CASRGRETTEAFF
clone size: few; V gene: TRBV2; J gene: TRBJ2-5; D gene: NA; CDR3 DNA: TGTGCCAGCAGTTTTCGATGGAGGGAGACCCAGTACTTC; CDR3 protein: CASSFRWRETQYF
clone size: NA; V gene: TRBV5-1; J gene: TRBJ2-1; D gene: NA; CDR3 DNA: TGCGCCAGCAGCTCCTGGACTGGCTCCTACAATGAGCAGTTCTTC; CDR3 protein: CASSSWTGSYNEQFF